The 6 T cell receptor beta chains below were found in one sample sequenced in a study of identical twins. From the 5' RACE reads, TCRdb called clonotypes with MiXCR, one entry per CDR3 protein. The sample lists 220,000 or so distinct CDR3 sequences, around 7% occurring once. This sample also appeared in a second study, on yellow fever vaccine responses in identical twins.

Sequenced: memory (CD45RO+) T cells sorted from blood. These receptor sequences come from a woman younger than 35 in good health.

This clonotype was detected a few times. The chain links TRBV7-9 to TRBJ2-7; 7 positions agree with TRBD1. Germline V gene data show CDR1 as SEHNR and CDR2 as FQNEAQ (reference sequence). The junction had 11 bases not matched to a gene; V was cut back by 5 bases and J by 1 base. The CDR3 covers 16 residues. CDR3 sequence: CASSRTGSPLSYEQYF. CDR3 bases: TGTGCCAGCAGCAGGACAGGAAGTCCCCTATCCTACGAGCAGTACTTC.

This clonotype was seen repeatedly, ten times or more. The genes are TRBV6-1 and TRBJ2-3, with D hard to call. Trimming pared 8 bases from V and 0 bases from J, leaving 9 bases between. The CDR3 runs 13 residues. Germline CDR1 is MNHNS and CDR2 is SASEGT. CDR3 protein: CASSAFSTDTQYF. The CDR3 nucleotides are TGTGCCAGCTCAGCGTTTAGCACAGATACGCAGTATTTT.

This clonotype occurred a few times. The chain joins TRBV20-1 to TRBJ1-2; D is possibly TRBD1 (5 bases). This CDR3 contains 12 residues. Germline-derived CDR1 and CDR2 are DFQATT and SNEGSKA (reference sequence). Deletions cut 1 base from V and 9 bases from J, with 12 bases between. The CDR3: CSARGQGGRYTF. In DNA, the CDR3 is TGCAGTGCTAGAGGGCAGGGTGGTCGCTACACCTTC.

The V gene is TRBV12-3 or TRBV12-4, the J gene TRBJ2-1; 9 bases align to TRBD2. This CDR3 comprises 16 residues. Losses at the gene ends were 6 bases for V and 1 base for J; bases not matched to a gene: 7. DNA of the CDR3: TGTGCCAGCAGCCCGGAAAGCGGGGGGTCCTACAATGAGCAGTTCTTC. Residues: CASSPESGGSYNEQFF.

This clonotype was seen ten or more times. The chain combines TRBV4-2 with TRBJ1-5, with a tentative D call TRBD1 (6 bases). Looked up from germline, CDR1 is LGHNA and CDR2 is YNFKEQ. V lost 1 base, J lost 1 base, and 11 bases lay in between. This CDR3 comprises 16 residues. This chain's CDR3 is CASSQAVQGSNQPQHF. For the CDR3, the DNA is TGTGCCAGCAGCCAAGCAGTACAGGGAAGCAATCAGCCCCAGCATTTT.

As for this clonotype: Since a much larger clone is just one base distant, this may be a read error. The CDR3 sequence: CCASPGRTILTDTQYF. CDR3 coding DNA: TGCTGTGCTAGTCCCGGACGGACAATATTGACAGATACGCAGTATTTT. J is TRBJ2-3 and V is TRBV20-1; maybe TRBD1 (5 bases). Per the germline V gene, CDR1 is DFQATT and CDR2 is SNEGSKA (reference sequence). There are 16 residues in the CDR3.